Shown below are 19 T cell receptor beta chains from a single sample sequenced in a study of beta chain features in type 1 diabetes. Sequencing targeted expressed TCRB transcripts, as all isolated RNA had been reverse transcribed. Repertoires were generated with immunoSEQ multiplex PCR, while TCRdb's copy carries only in-frame clones and drops some. The sample lists approximately 150,000 clones, more than 9% occurring once. Sequencing used naive CD4+ T cells from blood. These receptors were obtained from a man younger than 30 in good health.

This clone was counted many times. The chain combines TRBV7-2 with TRBJ2-5; the D gene is possibly TRBD1 (6 bases). Germline-derived CDR1 and CDR2 are SGHTA and FQGNSA. V lost 5 bases and J lost 5, with 15 bases in between. This CDR3 is 14 amino acids long. The CDR3 loop is CASSPRGLGETQYF. In DNA form, the CDR3 reads TGTGCCAGCAGCCCCAGGGGTTTAGGCGAGACCCAGTACTTC.

The gene calls are TRBV7-2 and TRBJ2-7; a possible D gene is TRBD2 (6 bases). Germline V CDR1 and CDR2: SGHTA, FQGNSA. V was pared by 0 bases and J by 8 bases, with 11 bases between. The CDR3 loop spans 13 amino acids. The CDR3 region has the DNA TGTGCCAGCAGCTTAGCGACGGGGGAGAAGCAGTACTTC. Amino acids: CASSLATGEKQYF.

The J gene is TRBJ2-1, the V gene TRBV28; D is perhaps TRBD1 (6 bases). Trimming pared 5 bases from V and 0 bases from J, leaving 14 bases between. Germline lookup yields CDR1 MDHEN and CDR2 SYDVKM. The CDR3 runs to 16 residues. The CDR3 bases are TGTGCCAGCAGTCTGACAGGTGAATCCTCCTACAATGAGCAGTTCTTC. Amino acids: CASSLTGESSYNEQFF.

This clone was seen a few times. The rearrangement uses TRBV11-2 and TRBJ1-5; D is possibly TRBD1 (5 bases). Trimming took off 3 bases at V and 0 bases at J, with 12 bases between the two ends. Germline V gene data show CDR1 as SGHAT and CDR2 as FQNNGV. This CDR3 spans 16 amino acids. The DNA of the CDR3 is TGTGCCAGCAGCTTGGGGGGGGGTTATAGCAATCAGCCCCAGCATTTT. Encoded protein: CASSLGGGYSNQPQHF.

This clone has a count of ten or more. The chain has TRBV30 and TRBJ2-5; 9 positions match TRBD2. The CDR3 length is 15 residues. Germline trimming cut 6 bases from V and 5 bases from J; bases unmatched to any gene: 13. Germline V CDR1 and CDR2: GTSNPN, SVGIG (reference sequence). The CDR3 sequence is CACGNLAGSQETQYF. The CDR3 DNA reads as TGTGCCTGCGGGAACCTAGCGGGGAGTCAGGAGACCCAGTACTTC.

The chain recombines TRBV7-2 with TRBJ1-6, with 7 bases fitting TRBD1. There are 17 residues in the CDR3. Germline values: CDR1 SGHTA, CDR2 FQGNSA. V dropped 5 bases and J dropped 0; count of bases not matched to a gene: 7. Here the CDR3 DNA reads TGTGCCAGCAGCAATACGGACAGGAGCTCCTATAATTCACCCCTCCACTTT. Translation: CASSNTDRSSYNSPLHF.

The genes are TRBV7-3 and TRBJ2-1; perhaps TRBD1 as D (5 bases). Trimming stripped 5 bases from V and 5 bases from J, with 16 bases between. CDR1 is SGHTA and CDR2 is FQGTGA in the germline V gene. The CDR3 spans 15 residues. The CDR3 DNA sequence: TGTGCCAGCAGCACGGGTCCAGGGCTCAACAATGAGCAGTTCTTC. Amino acid sequence: CASSTGPGLNNEQFF.

V is TRBV2 and J is TRBJ1-2; TRBD1 is a possible D gene (6 bases). The length of the CDR3 is 14 residues. V lost 6 bases, J lost 3 bases, and 14 bases lay in between. Germline CDR1 reads SNHLY; CDR2 reads FYNNEI. The CDR3 bases are TGTGCCAGCAGAGGGGGGGGCCTTCACTATGGCTACACCTTC. Translation gives CASRGGGLHYGYTF.

The table lists this clone with a few counts. CDR3 sequence: CASSVEGQTSYEQYF. CDR3 nucleotide sequence: TGTGCCAGCAGCGTAGAAGGACAGACCTCCTACGAGCAGTACTTC. V usage is TRBV9 and J usage is TRBJ2-7; D may be TRBD1 (6 bases). Germline values: CDR1 SGDLS, CDR2 YYNGEE. The length of the CDR3 is 15 residues. Between the trimmed V and J ends, which lost 0 bases and 0 bases, there was a span of 10 bases.

Of note for this clone: Sequence at one end of the junction differs from germline and may be a read error. V and J are TRBV28 and TRBJ1-4; D gene ambiguous. Germline CDR1 reads MDHEN; CDR2 reads SYDVKM. The CDR3 is 13 amino acids. CDR3 DNA sequence: TGTGCCAGTTCAGTACCCCAGAATGAAAACCTGTTTTTT. This sequence encodes CASSVPQNENLFF.

This clone has a count of ten or more. V and J are TRBV4-3 and TRBJ2-3, with a weak D call TRBD2 (5 bases). Per germline, CDR1 LGHNA and CDR2 YSLEER. V lost 4 bases to trimming and J lost 2 bases, with 7 bases between them. The CDR3 totals 13 residues. The CDR3: CASSPRVTDTQYF. The DNA of the CDR3 is TGCGCCAGCAGCCCGAGGGTCACAGATACGCAGTATTTT.

The chain joins TRBV19 to TRBJ1-4, with D uncertain. Looked up from germline, CDR1 is LNHDA and CDR2 is SQIVND (reference sequence). This CDR3 comprises 13 residues. V was trimmed by 7 bases and J by 12 bases, leaving 18 bases between them. In nucleotides, the CDR3 is TGTGCCAGTAAAGGAGGGCAGTTCCGGGAACTGTTTTTT. Translated, it gives CASKGGQFRELFF. Variable domain in full (rest from reference TRBV19 and TRBJ1-4): DGGITQSPKYLFRKEGQNVTLSCEQNLNHDAMYWYRQDPGQGLRLIYYSQIVNDFQKGDIAEGYSVSREKKESFPLTVTSAQKNPTAFYLCASKGGQFRELFFGSGTQLSVL.

This chain connects TRBV18 to TRBJ2-7; 11 nucleotides match TRBD2. CDR3 length: 16 residues. CDR1 is KGHSH and CDR2 is LQKENI in the germline V gene. Trimming took 0 bases from V and 4 from J; bases not matched to a gene: 5. Here the CDR3 reads CASSPPVAGGRYEQYF. CDR3 sequence (DNA): TGTGCCAGCTCACCACCGGTAGCGGGGGGGCGGTACGAGCAGTACTTC.

The rearrangement joins TRBV6-6 to TRBJ2-3, with 11 bases matching TRBD2. V lost 7 bases and J lost 5; bases outside the gene matches: 2. This CDR3 contains 13 residues. Germline loops: CDR1 MNHNY, CDR2 SVGAGI (reference sequence). The CDR3 nucleotides read TGTGCCAGCATAACTAGCGGGGGAGATACGCAGTATTTT. It encodes CASITSGGDTQYF.

The chain carries TRBV7-7 and TRBJ2-2, with D possibly matching TRBD1 (5 bases). V shed 0 bases and J shed 5 bases, with 7 bases lying between them. Germline CDR1 and CDR2: SSHAT and FNYEAQ (reference sequence). The CDR3 consists of 14 residues. CDR3 loop: CASSLAGDTGELFF. The CDR3 DNA reads TGTGCCAGCAGCTTAGCAGGGGATACCGGGGAGCTGTTTTTT.

This clone was detected many times. The rearrangement links TRBV15 to TRBJ2-6; TRBD2 is a possible D gene (5 bases). CDR3 length: 15 amino acids. Trimming stripped 1 base from V and 4 bases from J, with 8 bases between. CDR1 LNHNV and CDR2 YYDKDF come from the germline V gene (reference sequence). CDR3 in DNA: TGTGCCACCAGCAGAGCGGGGAACGGGGCCAACGTCCTGACTTTC. Translated, it gives CATSRAGNGANVLTF.

V and J are TRBV5-1 and TRBJ2-5, with a possible D match to TRBD2 (5 bases). The CDR3 consists of 13 residues. With 2 bases removed from V and 5 bases from J, the gap between germline ends came to 10 bases. Per germline, CDR1 SGHRS and CDR2 YFSETQ. The DNA for the CDR3 is TGCGCCAGCAGCTTTGCAGAGGGTGAGACCCAGTACTTC. This translates into CASSFAEGETQYF.

This chain links TRBV11-2 with TRBJ2-2, with a weak D call TRBD2 (5 bases). This CDR3 is built from 16 residues. In germline, CDR1 is SGHAT, CDR2 FQNNGV. The V end was cut by 5 bases, the J end by 6 bases, with 19 bases between. The CDR3 region has the DNA TGTGCCAGCAGCGGAGGAAATAGTGAGCGTTCCGGGGAGCTGTTTTTT. This sequence encodes CASSGGNSERSGELFF.

The chain couples TRBV30 to TRBJ1-2; D may be TRBD1 (5 bases). Germline loops: CDR1 GTSNPN, CDR2 SVGIG (reference sequence). V shed 0 bases and J shed 4 bases, with 6 bases lying between them. The CDR3 is 12 amino acids. The DNA for the CDR3 is TGTGCCTGGAGTGTAGGGGCCTATGGCTACACCTTC. This encodes CAWSVGAYGYTF. Full variable domain (outside the CDR3, taken from reference TRBV30 and TRBJ1-2): SQTIHQWPATLVQPVGSPLSLECTVEGTSNPNLYWYRQAAGRGLQLLFYSVGIGQISSEVPQNLSASRPQDRQFILSSKKLLLSDSGFYLCAWSVGAYGYTFGSGTRLTVV.